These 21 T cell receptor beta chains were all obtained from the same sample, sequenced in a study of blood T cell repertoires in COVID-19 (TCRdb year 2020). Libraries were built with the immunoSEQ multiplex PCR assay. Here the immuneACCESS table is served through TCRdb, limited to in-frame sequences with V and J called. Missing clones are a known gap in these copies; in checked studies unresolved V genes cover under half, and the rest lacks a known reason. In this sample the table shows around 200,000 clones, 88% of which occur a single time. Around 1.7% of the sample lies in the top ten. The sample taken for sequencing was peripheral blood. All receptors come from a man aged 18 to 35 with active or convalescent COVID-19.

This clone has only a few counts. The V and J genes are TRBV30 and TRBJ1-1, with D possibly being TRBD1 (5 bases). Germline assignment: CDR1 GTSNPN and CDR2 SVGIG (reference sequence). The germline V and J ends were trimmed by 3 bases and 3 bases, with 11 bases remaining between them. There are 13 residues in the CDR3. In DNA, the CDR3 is TGTGCCTGGAGACAGGACCAGGACACTGAAGCTTTCTTT. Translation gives CAWRQDQDTEAFF.

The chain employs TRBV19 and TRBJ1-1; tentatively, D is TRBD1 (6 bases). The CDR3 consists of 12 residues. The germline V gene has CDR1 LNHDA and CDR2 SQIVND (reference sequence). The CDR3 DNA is TGTGCTATAAAGGACAGGAACACTGAAGCTTTCTTT. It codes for CAIKDRNTEAFF.

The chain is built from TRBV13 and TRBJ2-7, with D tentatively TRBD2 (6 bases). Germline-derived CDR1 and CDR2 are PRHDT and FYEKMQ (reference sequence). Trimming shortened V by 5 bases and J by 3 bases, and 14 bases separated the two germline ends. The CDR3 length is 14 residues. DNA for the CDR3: TGTGCCAGCAGCCCGGGACGGGAGATCTACGAGCAGTACTTC. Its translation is CASSPGREIYEQYF. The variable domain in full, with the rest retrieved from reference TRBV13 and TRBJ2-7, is AAGVIQSPRHLIKEKRETATLKCYPIPRHDTVYWYQQGPGQDPQFLISFYEKMQSDKGSIPDRFSAQQFSDYHSELNMSSLELGDSALYFCASSPGREIYEQYFGPGTRLTVT.

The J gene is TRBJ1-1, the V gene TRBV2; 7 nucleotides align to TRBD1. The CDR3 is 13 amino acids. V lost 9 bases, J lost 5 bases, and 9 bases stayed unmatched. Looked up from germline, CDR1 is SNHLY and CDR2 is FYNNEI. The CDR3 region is CASTQGDSTEAFF. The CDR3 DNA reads TGTGCCAGTACCCAGGGGGATAGTACTGAAGCTTTCTTT.

The CDR3 DNA reads as TGTGCCAGCAGCTTAGATCATCGGTTGGAGACCCAGTACTTC. It is translated as CASSLDHRLETQYF. This sequence joins TRBV11-2 and TRBJ2-5; D gene ambiguous. With 0 bases removed from V and 5 bases from J, the gap between germline ends came to 10 bases. The germline gives CDR1 SGHAT, CDR2 FQNNGV. This CDR3 has 14 amino acids.

The CDR3: CASSLDGTDYEQYF. The CDR3 nucleotides are TGTGCCAGCAGCTTAGATGGGACAGACTACGAGCAGTACTTC. The chain carries TRBV7-8 and TRBJ2-7; 7 bases line up with TRBD1. Germline CDR1 reads SGHVS; CDR2 reads FQNEAQ. The CDR3 spans 14 residues. V lost 1 base to trimming and J lost 3 bases; unmatched junction nucleotides: 3. Supplemented by reference TRBV7-8 and TRBJ2-7, the full variable domain reads GAGVSQSPRYKVAKRGQDVALRCDPISGHVSLFWYQQALGQGPEFLTYFQNEAQLDKSGLPSDRFFAERPEGSVSTLKIQRTQQEDSAVYLCASSLDGTDYEQYFGPGTRLTVT.

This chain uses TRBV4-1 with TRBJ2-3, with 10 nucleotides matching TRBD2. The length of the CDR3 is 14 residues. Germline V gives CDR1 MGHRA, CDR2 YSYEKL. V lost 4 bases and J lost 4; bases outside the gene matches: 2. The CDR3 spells CASSLSGGPDTQYF. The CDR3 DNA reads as TGCGCCAGCAGCCTTAGCGGGGGGCCAGATACGCAGTATTTT.

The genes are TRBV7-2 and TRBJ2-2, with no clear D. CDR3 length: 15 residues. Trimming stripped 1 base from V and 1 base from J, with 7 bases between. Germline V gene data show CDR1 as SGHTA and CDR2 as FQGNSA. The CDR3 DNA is TGTGCCAGCAGCTTAGGAGGAGTGAACACCGGGGAGCTGTTTTTT. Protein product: CASSLGGVNTGELFF.

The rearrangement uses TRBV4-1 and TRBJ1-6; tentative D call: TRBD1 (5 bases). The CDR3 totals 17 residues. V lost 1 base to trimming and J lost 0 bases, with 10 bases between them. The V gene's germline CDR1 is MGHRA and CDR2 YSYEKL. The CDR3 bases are TGCGCCAGCAGCCAAGGACAGTCGATCTCCTATAATTCACCCCTCCACTTT. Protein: CASSQGQSISYNSPLHF.

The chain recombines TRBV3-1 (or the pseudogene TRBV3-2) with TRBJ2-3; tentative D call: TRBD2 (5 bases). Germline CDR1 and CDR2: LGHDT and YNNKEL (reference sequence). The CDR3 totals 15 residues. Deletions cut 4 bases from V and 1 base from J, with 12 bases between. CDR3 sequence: CASSPGLAGTDTQYF. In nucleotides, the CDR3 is TGTGCCAGCAGCCCCGGGCTAGCCGGCACAGATACGCAGTATTTT.

The CDR3 DNA sequence: TGTGCCAGCAGTAGGGCGGGAGCCAAAAACATTCAGTACTTC. Translating gives CASSRAGAKNIQYF. The rearrangement joins TRBV6-2 or TRBV6-3 to TRBJ2-4; D is perhaps TRBD2 (5 bases). Trimming pared 5 bases from V and 0 bases from J, leaving 8 bases between. The CDR3 totals 14 residues. The germline gives CDR1 MNHEY, CDR2 SVGEGT.

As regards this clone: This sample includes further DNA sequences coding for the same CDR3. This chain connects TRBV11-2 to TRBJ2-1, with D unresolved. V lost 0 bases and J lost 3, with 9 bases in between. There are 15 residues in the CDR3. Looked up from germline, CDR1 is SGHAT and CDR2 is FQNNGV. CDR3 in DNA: TGTGCCAGCAGCTTAGAGCTTAGCAGCTACAATGAGCAGTTCTTC. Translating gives CASSLELSSYNEQFF.

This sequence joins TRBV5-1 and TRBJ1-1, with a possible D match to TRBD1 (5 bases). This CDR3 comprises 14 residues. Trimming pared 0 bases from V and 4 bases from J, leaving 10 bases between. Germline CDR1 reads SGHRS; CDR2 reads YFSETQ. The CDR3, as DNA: TGCGCCAGCAGCTTGGGGGGCCGGGTCACTGAAGCTTTCTTT. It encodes CASSLGGRVTEAFF. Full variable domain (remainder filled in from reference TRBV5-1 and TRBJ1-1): KAGVTQTPRYLIKTRGQQVTLSCSPISGHRSVSWYQQTPGQGLQFLFEYFSETQRNKGNFPGRFSGRQFSNSRSEMNVSTLELGDSALYLCASSLGGRVTEAFFGQGTRLTVV.

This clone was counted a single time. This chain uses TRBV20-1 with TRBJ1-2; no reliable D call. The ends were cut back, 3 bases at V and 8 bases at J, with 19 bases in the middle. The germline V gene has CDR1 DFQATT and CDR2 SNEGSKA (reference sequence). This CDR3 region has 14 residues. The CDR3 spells CSASPQVALAGYTF. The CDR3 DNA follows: TGCAGTGCTAGTCCCCAGGTGGCCCTAGCAGGCTACACCTTC.

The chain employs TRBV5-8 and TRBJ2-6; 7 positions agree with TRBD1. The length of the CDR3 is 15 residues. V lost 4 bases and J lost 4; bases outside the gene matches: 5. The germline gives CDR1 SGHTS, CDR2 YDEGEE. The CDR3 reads CASSKTGVGANVLTF. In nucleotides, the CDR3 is TGTGCCAGCAGCAAAACAGGGGTCGGGGCCAACGTCCTGACTTTC.

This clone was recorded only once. CDR3 sequence (DNA): TGTGCCAGCAGACACCGAGGGGGGGCCTATGGCTACACCTTC. This codes for CASRHRGGAYGYTF. This chain links TRBV3-1 (or the pseudogene TRBV3-2) with TRBJ1-2; D is perhaps TRBD1 (6 bases). V was clipped by 6 bases and J by 4 bases, with 15 bases between them. The CDR3 has 14 amino acids. The germline gives CDR1 LGHDT, CDR2 YNNKEL (reference sequence).

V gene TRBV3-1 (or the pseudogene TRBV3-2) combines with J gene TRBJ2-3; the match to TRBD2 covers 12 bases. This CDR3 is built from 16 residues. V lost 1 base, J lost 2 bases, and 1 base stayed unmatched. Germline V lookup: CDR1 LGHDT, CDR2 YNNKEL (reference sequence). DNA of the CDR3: TGTGCCAGCAGCCAAGGACTAGCGGGAGTCACAGATACGCAGTATTTT. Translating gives CASSQGLAGVTDTQYF.

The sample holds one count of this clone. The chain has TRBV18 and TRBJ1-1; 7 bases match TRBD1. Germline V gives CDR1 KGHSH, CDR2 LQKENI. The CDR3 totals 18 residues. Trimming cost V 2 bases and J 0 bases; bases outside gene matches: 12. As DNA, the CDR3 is TGTGCCAGCTCACCAAAGCTCGCCCGGGACAGACTGAACACTGAAGCTTTCTTT. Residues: CASSPKLARDRLNTEAFF.

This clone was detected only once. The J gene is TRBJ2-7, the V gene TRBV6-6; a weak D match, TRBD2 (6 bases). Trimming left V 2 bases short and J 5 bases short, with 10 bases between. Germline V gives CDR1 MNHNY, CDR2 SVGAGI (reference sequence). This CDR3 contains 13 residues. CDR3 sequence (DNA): TGTGCCAGCAGTTACCTAGCGTCGCACGAGCAGTACTTC. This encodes CASSYLASHEQYF.

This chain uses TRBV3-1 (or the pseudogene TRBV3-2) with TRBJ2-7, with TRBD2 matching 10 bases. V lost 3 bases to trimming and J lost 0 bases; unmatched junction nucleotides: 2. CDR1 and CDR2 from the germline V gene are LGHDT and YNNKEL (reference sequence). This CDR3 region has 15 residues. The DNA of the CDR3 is TGTGCCAGCAGCCAGGGACTAGCGAACTCCTACGAGCAGTACTTC. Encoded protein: CASSQGLANSYEQYF.

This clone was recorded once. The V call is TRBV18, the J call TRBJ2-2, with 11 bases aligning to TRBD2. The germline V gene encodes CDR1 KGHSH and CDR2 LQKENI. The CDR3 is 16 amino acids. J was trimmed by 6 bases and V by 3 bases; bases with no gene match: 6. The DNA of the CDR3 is TGTGCCAGCTCACCGGAACTAGCGGGAGCTTCCGGGGAGCTGTTTTTT. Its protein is CASSPELAGASGELFF.